These 15 T cell receptor beta chains were all obtained from the same sample, sequenced in a study of cytomegalovirus exposure and HLA in healthy donors. Assay: immunoSEQ multiplex PCR; the TCRdb copy retains only in-frame clones and omits some. The sample carries about 83,000 clones, roughly 96% recorded once. Material for sequencing was PBMCs. The receptors shown here come from a woman under 30 in good health and CMV-seronegative.

The V and J genes are TRBV5-6 and TRBJ1-2, with D possibly being TRBD1 (5 bases). The CDR3 length is 11 residues. Trimming removed 3 bases at V and 7 bases at J, with 7 bases between. The germline gives CDR1 SGHDT, CDR2 YYEEEE. CDR3 sequence (DNA): TGTGCCAGCAGCTCCACAGGTGGCTACACCTTC. Translating it yields CASSSTGGYTF.

V and J are TRBV27 and TRBJ2-1; D possibly corresponds to TRBD1 (5 bases). V shed 3 bases and J shed 7 bases, with 13 bases lying between them. The length of the CDR3 is 14 residues. Germline loops: CDR1 MNHEY, CDR2 SMNVEV (reference sequence). As DNA, the CDR3 is TGTGCCAGCAGTTTTGAGTCAGGGTGGAATGAGCAGTTCTTC. Protein product: CASSFESGWNEQFF.

The genes are TRBV6-5 and TRBJ1-1; 8 nucleotides agree with TRBD1. The V gene's germline CDR1 is MNHEY and CDR2 SVGAGI. Germline trimming cut 8 bases from V and 0 bases from J; bases unmatched to any gene: 5. The CDR3 extends over 14 amino acids. The CDR3 nucleotides are TGTGCCAGCGGGACACAGGGGGTGAACACTGAAGCTTTCTTT. Its translation is CASGTQGVNTEAFF.

V gene TRBV19 combines with J gene TRBJ1-1; 8 bases align to TRBD1. Germline CDR1 and CDR2: LNHDA and SQIVND (reference sequence). The CDR3 has 16 amino acids. V shed 4 bases, J shed 0 bases, and the junction held 7 bases outside the gene matches. The CDR3 is CASSTYRGRMNTEAFF. The CDR3 nucleotides read TGTGCCAGTAGTACTTACAGGGGGAGAATGAACACTGAAGCTTTCTTT.

V gene TRBV7-2 combines with J gene TRBJ2-3; TRBD2 is a possible D gene (5 bases). The germline V gene has CDR1 SGHTA and CDR2 FQGNSA. V dropped 0 bases and J dropped 2 bases, with 9 bases sitting between them. The CDR3 has 15 amino acids. The CDR3 is CASSLAGANTDTQYF. In DNA, the CDR3 is TGTGCCAGCAGCTTAGCGGGAGCGAACACAGATACGCAGTATTTT.

The genes are TRBV19 and TRBJ1-5; D remains unclear. The CDR3 has 14 amino acids. The V gene's germline CDR1 is LNHDA and CDR2 SQIVND (reference sequence). Trimming removed 1 base from V and 4 bases from J, with 8 bases in between. CDR3 coding DNA: TGTGCCAGTAGTATAGTAGCGGGAAATCAGCCCCAGCATTTT. It is translated as CASSIVAGNQPQHF.

This sequence joins TRBV29-1 and TRBJ2-2; D perhaps matches TRBD1 (6 bases). Germline lookup yields CDR1 SQVTM and CDR2 ANQGSEA. Trimming stripped 6 bases from V and 0 bases from J, with 11 bases between. The CDR3 spans 14 residues. DNA of the CDR3: TGCAGCGTCCGGGACACAGCGAACACCGGGGAGCTGTTTTTT. Protein product: CSVRDTANTGELFF.

V and J are TRBV12-5 and TRBJ2-3; possible D gene TRBD1, 5 bases. This CDR3 is built from 18 residues. Trimming shortened V by 3 bases and J by 1 base, and 20 bases separated the two germline ends. CDR1 is LGHNT and CDR2 is FRNRAP in the germline V gene. The CDR3 is CASGLPTWTLHGTDTQYF. DNA for the CDR3: TGTGCTAGTGGTTTACCTACATGGACACTCCATGGCACAGATACGCAGTATTTT.

This rearrangement joins TRBV10-3 to TRBJ1-4, with D uncertain. This CDR3 comprises 13 residues. Germline lookup yields CDR1 ENHRY and CDR2 SYGVKD. Trimming shortened V by 10 bases and J by 8 bases, and 17 bases separated the two germline ends. The CDR3 spells CATGEREREKLFF. The CDR3 DNA reads as TGTGCCACCGGGGAGAGAGAAAGAGAAAAACTGTTTTTT.

The chain recombines TRBV15 with TRBJ2-7; TRBD2 might be the D (5 bases). The V gene lost 0 bases and the J gene lost 0 bases, with 15 bases spanning the gap. Germline assignment: CDR1 LNHNV and CDR2 YYDKDF (reference sequence). CDR3 size: 17 residues. This chain's CDR3 is CATSRDLGSGGSYEQYF. DNA for the CDR3: TGTGCCACCAGCAGAGATTTAGGGAGCGGCGGCTCCTACGAGCAGTACTTC. Looking up the rest from reference TRBV15 and TRBJ2-7 gives the full variable domain: DAMVIQNPRYQVTQFGKPVTLSCSQTLNHNVMYWYQQKSSQAPKLLFHYYDKDFNNEADTPDNFQSRRPNTSFCFLDIRSPGLGDTAMYLCATSRDLGSGGSYEQYFGPGTRLTVT.

The chain couples TRBV28 to TRBJ1-5, with D unresolved. Between the trimmed V and J ends, which lost 0 bases and 9 bases, there was a span of 12 bases. This CDR3 comprises 14 residues. From germline, CDR1 is MDHEN and CDR2 SYDVKM. Written as DNA, the CDR3 is TGTGCCAGCAGTTTATGGCCGGGAAGACGGCCCCAGCATTTT. Translated: CASSLWPGRRPQHF.

The chain employs TRBV7-8 and TRBJ2-7, with no clear D. Germline loops: CDR1 SGHVS, CDR2 FQNEAQ. Trimming pared 7 bases from V and 2 bases from J, leaving 12 bases between. This CDR3 is 13 amino acids long. CDR3 amino acids: CASKGLDPYEQYF. The CDR3 region has the DNA TGTGCCAGCAAAGGTCTAGACCCCTACGAGCAGTACTTC.

V and J are TRBV13 and TRBJ2-1; 12 bases agree with TRBD2. This CDR3 region has 17 residues. With V trimmed by 5 bases and J by 6 bases, 11 bases remained unmatched. The germline CDR1 and CDR2 sequences are PRHDT and FYEKMQ (reference sequence). CDR3 sequence (DNA): TGTGCCAGCAGCGGCCTCTTACTAGCGGGAGGCCGCAATGAGCAGTTCTTC. As protein: CASSGLLLAGGRNEQFF.

The genes are TRBV10-3 and TRBJ1-5, with TRBD1 identical over 10 bases. The J segment lost 0 bases and the V segment lost 6 bases, leaving 8 bases of the junction unmatched. The CDR3 runs to 17 residues. Germline values: CDR1 ENHRY, CDR2 SYGVKD. The CDR3 loop reads CAIREGQGGYSNQPQHF. CDR3 DNA sequence: TGTGCCATCAGGGAAGGACAGGGGGGATATAGCAATCAGCCCCAGCATTTT.

V usage is TRBV11-2 and J usage is TRBJ2-5; TRBD2 matches 7 bases. The CDR3 is made up of 14 amino acids. Germline values: CDR1 SGHAT, CDR2 FQNNGV. The V gene end was trimmed by 3 bases and the J gene end by 4 bases; junction bases not matched to a gene: 5. Here the CDR3 DNA reads TGTGCCAGCAGCTTCCCGGGACTAATAGAGACCCAGTACTTC. It translates to CASSFPGLIETQYF.